The TCR beta chain under discussion was sequenced for a study of cytomegalovirus exposure and HLA in healthy donors. V shed 9 bases and J 6 bases; nucleotides not matched to a gene: 8. Germline V gives CDR1 LNHDA, CDR2 SQIVND (reference sequence). This CDR3 spans 13 amino acids. The PCR made use of 60 Vbeta and 13 Jbeta primers. Libraries were prepared by immunoSEQ multiplex PCR; TCRdb keeps only in-frame clonotypes and omits some of them. Of fewer than 200,000 clones listed, about 86% were seen once; the top ten hold about 2%. The chain uses TRBV19 and TRBJ1-2, with TRBD1 matching 9 bases. The source of this sequence is a woman in her twenties or thirties in good health and CMV-seronegative. Sequencing used PBMCs. CDR3 nucleotide sequence: TGTGCCAGCAGCCCGGGACAGGGAGATGGCTACACCTTC. Encoded protein: CASSPGQGDGYTF.